This is a list of T cell receptor beta chains from one sample in a study of CD8 T cells in Susac syndrome. One entry per CDR3 protein results from TCRdb running MiXCR on the immunoSEQ multiplex PCR reads. The sample shows about 60,000 distinct CDR3 sequences, just over 90% of them seen only once. Sequencing was done on a sample of CD8+ T cells from PBMCs. These receptors all stem from a human donor in good health. The CDR3 runs from the conserved cysteine through the conserved F or W. A D gene is named only where the DNA matches it firmly. Not all rows give a size; the values are once, few, many and, for expanded clones, a class.

clone_size	d_call	v_call	j_call	cdr3_nt	cdr3_aa
-	-	TRBV15	TRBJ1-1	TGTGCCACCAGCATTTATTCGGGGACTCCCGGGACTGAAGCTTTCTTT	CATSIYSGTPGTEAFF
-	-	TRBV12-3/TRBV12-4	TRBJ2-1	TGTGCCAGCAGTTTTGGCGGGGCAACCTACAATGAGCAGTTCTTC	CASSFGGATYNEQFF
-	-	TRBV3-1	TRBJ2-7	TGTGCCAGCAGCCAAGATCCCACAGCAGTCTACGAGCAGTACTTC	CASSQDPTAVYEQYF
-	-	TRBV5-4	TRBJ2-7	TGTGCCAGCATGGACTCCTCAACCTACGAGCAGTACTTC	CASMDSSTYEQYF
-	-	TRBV12-3/TRBV12-4	TRBJ2-3	TGTGCCAGCATTCCGGACCTAACTCTCACAGATACGCAGTATTTT	CASIPDLTLTDTQYF
-	-	TRBV6-5	TRBJ2-7	TGTGCCAGCAGTTACTCGAGGTGGGGGGCCTACGAGCAGTACTTC	CASSYSRWGAYEQYF
-	-	TRBV11-2	TRBJ2-3	TGTGCCAGCAGCTTCGTGGGCAAAACTAGAACAGATACGCAGTATTTT	CASSFVGKTRTDTQYF
-	-	TRBV9	TRBJ2-7	TGTGCCAGCAGCGCACAGGGTCGCGAGCAGTACTTC	CASSAQGREQYF
few	-	TRBV5-5	TRBJ1-1	TGTGCCAGCAGCTTGGGCACGAACACTGAAGCTTTCTTT	CASSLGTNTEAFF
-	-	TRBV4-3	TRBJ1-2	TGCGCCAGCAGCCAAGGGTTGGGAGGGGATTTCGGCTACACCTTC	CASSQGLGGDFGYTF
once	-	TRBV7-9	TRBJ1-5	TGTGCCAGCAGCTCTGACCAGGCCTGGGAGCCCCAGCATTTT	CASSSDQAWEPQHF
-	TRBD1	TRBV10-3	TRBJ2-2	TGTGCCATCAGTGACCCCACAGGGGGCCTCGGGGAGCTGTTTTTT	CAISDPTGGLGELFF
few	-	TRBV6-5	TRBJ2-2	TGTGCCAGTTCCCCGGGAACCGGGGAGCTGTTTTTT	CASSPGTGELFF
-	TRBD2	TRBV7-9	TRBJ2-5	TGTGCCAGCAACCCGAGGACTAGCGCCCCCCCAGAGACCCAGTACTTC	CASNPRTSAPPETQYF
-	TRBD2	TRBV29-1	TRBJ2-1	TGCAGCGTTGACGGGTCGCGGGGGGGGTCCTACAATGAGCAGTTCTTC	CSVDGSRGGSYNEQFF
-	-	TRBV5-1	TRBJ1-1	TGCGCCAGCAGCTTGGTGGGGGGCTCCACTGAAGCTTTCTTT	CASSLVGGSTEAFF
-	-	TRBV6-2/TRBV6-3	TRBJ2-3	TGTGCCAGCAGTTCCCGGGAACAGTACACAGATACGCAGTATTTT	CASSSREQYTDTQYF
-	TRBD1	TRBV29-1	TRBJ2-7	TGCAGCGCCACCTCGGACAGGTATTCTTACGAGCAGTACTTC	CSATSDRYSYEQYF
once	-	TRBV19	TRBJ1-1	TGTGCCAGTAGTAGCGGGGGCGTTACTGAAGCTTCTTTT	CASSSGGVTEASF
-	TRBD1	TRBV7-9	TRBJ2-1	TGTGCCAGCAGCTTAGCTGGGGGACAGTTTCTGAATGAGCAGTTCTTC	CASSLAGGQFLNEQFF
-	-	TRBV5-5	TRBJ1-2	TGTGCCAGCAGCTTGGGGGACGGGGGGGAATTTAACTATGGCTACACCTTC	CASSLGDGGEFNYGYTF
-	-	TRBV20-1	TRBJ1-5	TGCAGTGCTAGAGATTACAGGGAGGGCAATCAGCCCCAGCATTTT	CSARDYREGNQPQHF
-	-	TRBV19	TRBJ2-1	TGTGCCAGTAGTAGCAAAGGTACTTACAATGAGCAGTTCTTC	CASSSKGTYNEQFF
-	TRBD2	TRBV25-1	TRBJ2-5	TGTGCCAGCACGGGACTAGCGGGTGGAATGGAGACCCAGTACTTC	CASTGLAGGMETQYF
-	TRBD1	TRBV25-1	TRBJ2-7	TGTGCCAGCAGTGAACCGGGACAGGGTTCCTACGAGCAGTACTTC	CASSEPGQGSYEQYF
-	-	TRBV6-6	TRBJ2-1	TGTGCCAGCAGAGTGGCCCAACACTACAATGAGCAGTTCTTC	CASRVAQHYNEQFF
-	-	TRBV12-3/TRBV12-4	TRBJ1-5	TGTGCCAGCAGCCACACGGGGCAGCCCCAGCATTTT	CASSHTGQPQHF
once	-	TRBV28	TRBJ2-2	TGTGCCAGCAGTTTATTGGCAGGGACGGACACCGGGGAGCTGTTTTTT	CASSLLAGTDTGELFF
-	-	TRBV2	TRBJ2-1	TGTGCCAGCCGAACGCTTGGCCCGGATGAGCAGTTCTTC	CASRTLGPDEQFF
-	-	TRBV7-9	TRBJ2-3	TGTGCCAGCAGCTTAGAGGCTATCACAGATACGCAGTATTTT	CASSLEAITDTQYF
-	-	TRBV6-6	TRBJ2-7	TGTGCCAGCACCCCGGAGGGGCAATTCTACGAGCAGTACTTC	CASTPEGQFYEQYF
-	-	TRBV7-6	TRBJ1-5	TGTGCCAGCAGCCCGGGAGGCCTTGGCAATCAGCCCCAGCATTTT	CASSPGGLGNQPQHF
-	-	TRBV30	TRBJ2-7	TGTGCCTGGAGTTTCGTAAAACTAGAGCAGTACTTC	CAWSFVKLEQYF
-	-	TRBV28	TRBJ2-3	TGTGCCAGCAGTTTGGACGGAGTAACAGATACGCAGTATTTT	CASSLDGVTDTQYF
-	-	TRBV5-4	TRBJ1-2	TGTGCCAGCGTGCTTGAGGAGGGAGGCGGCGTTGATGGCTACACCTTC	CASVLEEGGGVDGYTF
-	-	TRBV19	TRBJ1-1	TGTGCCAGTACCATCGTCATAACCATGAACACTGAAGCTTTCTTT	CASTIVITMNTEAFF
-	-	TRBV7-2	TRBJ2-1	TGTGCCAGCAGCTTAGATAGGGGTGGGGAGCAGTTCTTC	CASSLDRGGEQFF
-	TRBD1	TRBV27	TRBJ1-6	TGTGCCAGCAGTTTAGGGACAGCTTTACCCCTCCACTTT	CASSLGTALPLHF
-	-	TRBV28	TRBJ1-3	TGTGCCAGCAGTCGCCCTAGGGAGGGGTTTGGAAACACCATATATTTT	CASSRPREGFGNTIYF
once	-	TRBV19	TRBJ1-1	TGTGCCAGTAGGTTCAGAGGAGGAGAAGCTTTCTTT	CASRFRGGEAFF
-	-	TRBV7-9	TRBJ2-7	TGTGCCAGCAGCCCGGGCGGGTTGCACGAGCAGTACTTC	CASSPGGLHEQYF
-	TRBD2	TRBV11-2	TRBJ2-3	TGTGCCAGCACCGTAAGCGGGGGGGCTAGCACAGATACGCAGTATTTT	CASTVSGGASTDTQYF
-	-	TRBV21-1	TRBJ2-4	TGTGCCAGCACCTACCTTGGACTAGCGGGGGGGATAGCCAAAAACATTCAGTACTTC	CASTYLGLAGGIAKNIQYF
-	-	TRBV20-1	TRBJ1-2	TGCAGTGCTAGAGATTTAACGGGGAACTATGGCTACACCTTC	CSARDLTGNYGYTF
-	-	TRBV27	TRBJ2-7	TGTGCCAGCAGTTTATCATCCGGGGTTGGGGTCTACGAGCAGTGCTTC	CASSLSSGVGVYEQCF
-	-	TRBV6-5	TRBJ1-3	TGTGCCAGCAGTTACTCTGCAGAGGGACCCTCTGGAAACACCATATATTTT	CASSYSAEGPSGNTIYF